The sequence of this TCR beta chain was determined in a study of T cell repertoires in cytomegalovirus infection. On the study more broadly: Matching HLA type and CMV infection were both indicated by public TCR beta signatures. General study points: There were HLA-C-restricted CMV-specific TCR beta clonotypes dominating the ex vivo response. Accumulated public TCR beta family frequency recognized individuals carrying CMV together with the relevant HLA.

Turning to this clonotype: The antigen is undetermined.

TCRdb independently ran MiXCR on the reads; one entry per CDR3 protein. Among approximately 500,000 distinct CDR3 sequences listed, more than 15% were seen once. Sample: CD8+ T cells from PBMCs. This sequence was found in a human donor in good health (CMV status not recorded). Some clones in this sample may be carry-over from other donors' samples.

The CDR3 sequence is CASSGRLSTDTQYF. The CDR3 nucleotides read TGTGCCAGCAGCGGCCGATTAAGCACAGATACGCAGTATTTT. The chain employs TRBV9 and TRBJ2-3, with unresolved D. CDR3 size: 14 residues. The germline gives CDR1 SGDLS, CDR2 YYNGEE. Deletions cut 3 bases from V and 0 bases from J, with 8 bases between.